What follows describes a single T cell receptor (beta chain). This sample is part of a study of shared clonotypes between healthy human individuals. Repertoires were generated with immunoSEQ multiplex PCR, while TCRdb's copy carries only in-frame clones and drops some. The data hold 1,500,000 or so clones, with around 98.5% observed a single time. With 7 bases removed from V and 6 bases from J, the gap between germline ends came to 10 bases. Germline loops: CDR1 MNHNS, CDR2 SASEGT. This CDR3 has 12 residues. The receptor was isolated from a man aged 25-45 years in good health. The V gene is TRBV6-1, the J gene TRBJ2-1, with D perhaps given as TRBD1 or TRBD2 (5 bases each). The specimen sequenced was naive CD4+ T cells sorted from blood. The subset was: CD45RA+ positively selected. CDR3 DNA sequence: TGTGCCAGCACCTGGGACGTCAATGAGCAGTTCTTC. It encodes CASTWDVNEQFF.